The 4 T cell receptor beta chains in this list originate from one sample, sequenced in a study of neurological immune-mediated disorders. Time point reported: technical triplicate 2. TCRdb recomputed calls from the 5' RACE reads with MiXCR, one row per CDR3 protein. The table lists about 55,000 distinct CDR3 sequences, under 30% of them singletons, with about 4.5% in the top ten. Sequencing input: PBMCs. These receptors were obtained from a man aged 60 to 69 with HTLV-1-associated myelopathy (HAM/TSP).

This clonotype has a count of ten or more. The chain employs TRBV6-1 and TRBJ2-1; the D gene is possibly TRBD2 (5 bases). Per germline, CDR1 MNHNS and CDR2 SASEGT. The CDR3 loop spans 13 amino acids. V was cut by 10 bases and J by 6 bases, with 16 bases left in between. CDR3 nucleotide sequence: TGTGCCACCCGGATGGAAGGGAGCAATGAGCAGTTCTTC. Translation gives CATRMEGSNEQFF.

V is TRBV10-2 and J is TRBJ1-1, with D possibly TRBD1 on 6 matching bases. Germline loops: CDR1 WSHSY, CDR2 SAAADI. This CDR3 spans 16 amino acids. The V end was cut by 7 bases, the J end by 6 bases, with 24 bases between. The CDR3, as DNA: TGCGCCAGCACTGTGTCCCAGCAGGGGAAGTACGCTGAAGCTTTCTTT. It specifies CASTVSQQGKYAEAFF.

This clonotype was counted ten times or more. V usage is TRBV7-2 and J usage is TRBJ2-7, with 7 bases identical to TRBD1. CDR1 and CDR2 from the germline V gene are SGHTA and FQGNSA. V lost 5 bases, J lost 3 bases, and 10 bases stayed unmatched. CDR3 length: 15 amino acids. The DNA of the CDR3 is TGTGCCAGCAGCGGCGAACCGGGACAGAACTACGAGCAGTACTTC. This sequence encodes CASSGEPGQNYEQYF.

This clonotype was picked up one time. The V gene is TRBV20-1, the J gene TRBJ1-5; possible D gene TRBD1, 5 bases. Germline V gene data show CDR1 as DFQATT and CDR2 as SNEGSKA (reference sequence). Trimming stripped 1 base from V and 1 base from J, with 11 bases between. The CDR3 consists of 15 residues. The CDR3 sequence: CSARGGSGSNQPQHF. The CDR3 DNA is TGCAGTGCTAGAGGGGGCTCGGGGAGCAATCAGCCCCAGCATTTT.